These T cell receptor beta chains were read from a single sample in a study of blood T cell repertoires in COVID-19. The assay was immunoSEQ multiplex PCR, and TCRdb's table has in-frame clones only and misses some. The sample consists of about 220,000 clones, 82% of them appearing once. The sample was peripheral blood. The origin of the receptors is a woman aged 65 to 85 with acute or convalescent COVID-19. Both conserved end residues are part of each CDR3. The D gene is left open where the match is weak. Some rows mark clone size as missing; the rest say once, few, many or name a class of expanded clone.

>TRBJ2-7|-|TRBV5-1|TRBD1
CASSSSRTGGEQYF
>TRBJ1-1|-|TRBV28|-
CASSLGGMGTEAFF
>TRBJ1-1|-|TRBV5-1|-
CASSPQGQMNTEAFF
>TRBJ1-4|-|TRBV10-1|-
CASSERQGIAEKLFF
>TRBJ2-7|-|TRBV30|-
CAWSVGGGGAGEQYF
>TRBJ2-1|-|TRBV5-4|TRBD1
CASSQTGTGLNEQFF
>TRBJ2-7|-|TRBV12-3/TRBV12-4|-
CASSLEGGVRQYF
>TRBJ1-1|-|TRBV11-3|-
CASSFKGDTEAFF
>TRBJ2-3|-|TRBV10-1|-
CASSESGVSQDTQYF
>TRBJ2-1|once|TRBV28|TRBD1
CASSRQGNEQFF
>TRBJ1-1|-|TRBV19|TRBD1
CASRPGQENTEAFF
>TRBJ2-4|-|TRBV6-5|-
CASSRTIAKNIQYF
>TRBJ1-4|-|TRBV15|-
CATSRIPVGKLFF
>TRBJ2-7|-|TRBV18|-
CASSPPSREQYF
>TRBJ2-1|-|TRBV7-2|-
CASSPILDLTYNEQFF
>TRBJ2-1|-|TRBV12-5|-
CASGLSPGNEQFF
>TRBJ2-3|once|TRBV15|-
CATSVRLATDTQYF
>TRBJ1-2|once|TRBV4-2|-
CASSQEAGSNYGYTF
>TRBJ1-5|-|TRBV6-8|-
CASGWRGVGCWNQPQHF
>TRBJ1-5|few|TRBV2|TRBD1
CASSQQGATSQPQHF
>TRBJ1-2|-|TRBV2|-
CASSEQGLGGYTF
>TRBJ1-2|-|TRBV29-1|TRBD1
CSVSRTGGYGYTF
>TRBJ1-2|-|TRBV7-2|TRBD1
CASSRETGTGGYTF
>TRBJ1-1|-|TRBV29-1|TRBD1
CSVEATGLNTEAFF
>TRBJ1-2|-|TRBV7-9|-
CASSFLTVSNYGYTF
>TRBJ1-5|-|TRBV5-4|-
CASSLAGDQPQHF
>TRBJ1-1|-|TRBV2|TRBD1
CASSRTGNTEAFF
>TRBJ1-1|-|TRBV30|-
CAWSEGAGNTEAFF
>TRBJ1-6|-|TRBV4-2|-
CASSPPGDNSPLHF
>TRBJ2-2|-|TRBV6-2/TRBV6-3|TRBD2
CASSPQWSSGGAGELFF
>TRBJ2-1|-|TRBV3-1/TRBV3-2|-
CASSQGRSVGEQFF
>TRBJ2-1|-|TRBV30|TRBD2
CAWRGLADNNEQFF
>TRBJ1-6|once|TRBV25-1|TRBD1
CASRVSGQGSSPLHF
>TRBJ1-2|-|TRBV12-3/TRBV12-4|TRBD1
CASTRGQILGYTF
>TRBJ1-1|-|TRBV3-1/TRBV3-2|-
CASSQVGQDTEAFF
>TRBJ1-1|few|TRBV6-5|-
CASSSGVNTEAFF
>TRBJ1-2|-|TRBV6-2/TRBV6-3|-
CASSLWTARNYGYTF
>TRBJ2-1|-|TRBV19|-
CASKFADDNEQFF
>TRBJ2-7|-|TRBV28|TRBD1
CASSPDRGNYEQYF
>TRBJ1-4|-|TRBV2|-
CASKGAAEKLFF
>TRBJ1-2|-|TRBV28|TRBD1
CASSFVGDRYGYTF
>TRBJ1-1|-|TRBV18|-
CASSLNQGKMNTEAFF
>TRBJ2-7|-|TRBV19|TRBD1
CASDPGQGFYEQYF
>TRBJ2-4|-|TRBV10-1|-
CASSRITHRLAKNIQYF
>TRBJ1-2|few|TRBV20-1|-
CSASISDYGYTF
>TRBJ1-2|-|TRBV6-5|-
CASSYSAGSGGYTF
>TRBJ2-7|-|TRBV30|TRBD2
CASGTSDEQYF
>TRBJ1-1|-|TRBV2|TRBD1
CAGTGGANTEAFF
>TRBJ1-3|-|TRBV18|TRBD1
CASSPQITGASGNTIYF
>TRBJ1-6|-|TRBV20-1|-
CSASFRDLLVGSPLHF
>TRBJ2-1|once|TRBV9|-
CASSVEGGAVLRQFF
>TRBJ2-7|-|TRBV4-2|-
CASSQDPQSTYEQYF
>TRBJ2-4|-|TRBV6-2/TRBV6-3|TRBD2
CASSYLLAGGAVKAKNIQYF
>TRBJ2-1|-|TRBV19|TRBD2
CASSSLLASPYNEQFF
>TRBJ1-2|once|TRBV2|-
CASSRTTNYGYTF
>TRBJ1-2|-|TRBV5-8|TRBD1
CASSRDRNYGYTF
>TRBJ1-2|-|TRBV6-1|-
CASSELTDYGYTF